This is a list of T cell receptor beta chains from one sample in a study of cytomegalovirus exposure and HLA in healthy donors. Repertoires were generated with immunoSEQ multiplex PCR, while TCRdb's copy carries only in-frame clones and drops some. This table holds about 210,000 clones. The source material was PBMCs. The receptors originated from a woman in her 30s in good health and CMV-seropositive. CDR3s include the opening cysteine and the closing phenylalanine or tryptophan. D genes are given only for firm matches.

>TRBV2|TRBJ2-2|.
TGTGCCAGCAGGGAGACTTCAACCGGGGAGCTGTTTTTT
CASRETSTGELFF
>TRBV6-5|TRBJ2-7|TRBD2
TGTGCCAGCAGCCTCCAGAGCGGGAGGGCCTACGAGCAGTACTTC
CASSLQSGRAYEQYF
>TRBV7-9|TRBJ1-1|.
TGTGCCAGCAGCTTAGCGCTGGGCAGGGTGGCCACTGAAGCTTTCTTT
CASSLALGRVATEAFF
>TRBV5-1|TRBJ1-2|TRBD1
TGCGCCAGCAGCTTGGATGGACAGGGGAGTTATGGCTACACCTTC
CASSLDGQGSYGYTF
>TRBV9|TRBJ2-1|TRBD1
TGTGCCAGCAGCGCGACAGGGACCGGTGGTGAGCAGTTCTTC
CASSATGTGGEQFF
>TRBV4-3|TRBJ2-3|TRBD2
TGCGCCAGCAGCCATGTGAACGGGAGGGGTGCGGATACGCAGTATTTT
CASSHVNGRGADTQYF
>TRBV25-1|TRBJ1-5|.
TGTGCCAGCAGTCCCCAGGGCGAGGGCAATCAGCCCCAGCATTTT
CASSPQGEGNQPQHF
>TRBV6-6|TRBJ1-5|TRBD1
TGTGCCACCGGACAGGGGGCTTCTAATCAGCCCCAGCATTTT
CATGQGASNQPQHF
>TRBV9|TRBJ1-2|.
TGTGCCAGCAGTAAAACCGGAGACCTCTATGGCTACACCTTC
CASSKTGDLYGYTF
>TRBV2|TRBJ2-5|TRBD2
TGTGCCAGCAGAACTAGCGGGACCACCCAGTACTTC
CASRTSGTTQYF
>TRBV5-1|TRBJ1-2|TRBD1
TGCGCCAGCAGCTTGGGACAGGGGGCGCTTGGTGGCTACACCTTC
CASSLGQGALGGYTF
>TRBV2|TRBJ1-1|.
TGTGCCAGCAGTGAAAGGCAGGGGAGCGCTGAAGCTTTCTTT
CASSERQGSAEAFF
>TRBV5-3|TRBJ2-1|TRBD2
TGTGCCAAACTACGGGCGGGAGGTAATGAGCAGTTCTTC
CAKLRAGGNEQFF
>TRBV10-3|TRBJ2-1|.
TGTGCCATCGGACCGGGATCGAACAATGAGCAGTTCTTC
CAIGPGSNNEQFF
>TRBV7-9|TRBJ1-1|.
TGTGCCAGCAGCTTCACAGGAGAGCTGAACACTGAAGCTTTCTTT
CASSFTGELNTEAFF
>TRBV5-1|TRBJ1-1|TRBD1
TGCGCCAGCAGCTTGAGTCAGGGGGAGGTAGGTGAAGCTTTCTTT
CASSLSQGEVGEAFF
>TRBV7-2|TRBJ1-2|.
TGTGCCAGCAGCCCCTGGGGGAGGGGAGCCCCTAACTATGGCTACACCTTC
CASSPWGRGAPNYGYTF